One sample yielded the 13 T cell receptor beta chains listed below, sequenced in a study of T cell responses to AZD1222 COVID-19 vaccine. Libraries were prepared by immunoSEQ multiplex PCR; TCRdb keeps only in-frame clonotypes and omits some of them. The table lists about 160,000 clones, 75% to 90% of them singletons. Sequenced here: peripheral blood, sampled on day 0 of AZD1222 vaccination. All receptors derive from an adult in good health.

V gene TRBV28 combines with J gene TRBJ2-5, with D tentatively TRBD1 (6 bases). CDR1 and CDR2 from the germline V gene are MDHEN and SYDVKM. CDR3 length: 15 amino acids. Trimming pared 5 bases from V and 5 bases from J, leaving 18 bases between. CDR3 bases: TGTGCCAGCAGTGAGTTGGGGGCATCGGGCGAGACCCAGTACTTC. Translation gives CASSELGASGETQYF.

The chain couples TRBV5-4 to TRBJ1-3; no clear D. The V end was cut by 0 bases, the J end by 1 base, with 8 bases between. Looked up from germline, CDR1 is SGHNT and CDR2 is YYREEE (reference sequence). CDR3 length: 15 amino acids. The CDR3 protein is CASSLAEASGNTIYF. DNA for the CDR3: TGTGCCAGCAGCTTGGCAGAGGCATCTGGAAACACCATATATTTT.

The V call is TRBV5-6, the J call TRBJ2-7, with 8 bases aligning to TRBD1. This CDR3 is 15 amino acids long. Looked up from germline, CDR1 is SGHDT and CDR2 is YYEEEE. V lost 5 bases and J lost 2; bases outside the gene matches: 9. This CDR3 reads CASRTRGQVPYEQYF. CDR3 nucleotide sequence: TGTGCCAGCAGGACCCGGGGACAGGTTCCCTACGAGCAGTACTTC. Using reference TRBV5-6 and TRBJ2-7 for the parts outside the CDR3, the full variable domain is DAGVTQSPTHLIKTRGQQVTLRCSPKSGHDTVSWYQQALGQGPQFIFQYYEEEERQRGNFPDRFSGHQFPNYSSELNVNALLLGDSALYLCASRTRGQVPYEQYFGPGTRLTVT.

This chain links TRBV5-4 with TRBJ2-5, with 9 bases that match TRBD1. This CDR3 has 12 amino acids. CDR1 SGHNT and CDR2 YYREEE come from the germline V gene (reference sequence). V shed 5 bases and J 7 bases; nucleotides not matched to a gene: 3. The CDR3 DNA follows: TGTGCCAGCAGACTGGACAGGGGGACCCAGTACTTC. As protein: CASRLDRGTQYF.

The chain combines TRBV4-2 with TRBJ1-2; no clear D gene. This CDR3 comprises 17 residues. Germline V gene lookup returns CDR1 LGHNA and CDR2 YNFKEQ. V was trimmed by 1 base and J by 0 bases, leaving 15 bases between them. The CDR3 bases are TGTGCCAGCAGCCAAGTGTCCCTCGATAGAGCTAACTATGGCTACACCTTC. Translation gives CASSQVSLDRANYGYTF.

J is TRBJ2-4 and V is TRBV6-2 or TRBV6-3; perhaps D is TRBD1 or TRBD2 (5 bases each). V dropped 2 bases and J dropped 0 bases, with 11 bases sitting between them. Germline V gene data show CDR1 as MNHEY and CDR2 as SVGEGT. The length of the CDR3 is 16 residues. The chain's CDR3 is CASSYGAEEAKNIQYF. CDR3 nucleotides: TGTGCCAGCAGTTACGGGGCGGAGGAAGCCAAAAACATTCAGTACTTC.

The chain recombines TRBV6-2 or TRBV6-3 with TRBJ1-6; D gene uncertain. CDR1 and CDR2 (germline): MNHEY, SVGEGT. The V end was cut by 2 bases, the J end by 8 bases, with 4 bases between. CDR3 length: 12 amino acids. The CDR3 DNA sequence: TGTGCCAGCAGTTACATGGATTCACCCCTCCACTTT. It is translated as CASSYMDSPLHF.

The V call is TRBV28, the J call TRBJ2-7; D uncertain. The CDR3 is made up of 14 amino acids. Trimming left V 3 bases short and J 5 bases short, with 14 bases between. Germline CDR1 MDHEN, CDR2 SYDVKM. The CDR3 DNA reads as TGTGCCAGCAGTTTCTTCCCTACAGTCGACGAGCAGTACTTC. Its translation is CASSFFPTVDEQYF.

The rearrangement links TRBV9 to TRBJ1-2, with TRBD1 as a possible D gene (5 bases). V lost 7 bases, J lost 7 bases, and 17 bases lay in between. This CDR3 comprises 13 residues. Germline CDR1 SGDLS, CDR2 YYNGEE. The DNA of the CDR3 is TGTGCCAGCCGAAACGGGCAGGGTGGTGGCTACACCTTC. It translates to CASRNGQGGGYTF.

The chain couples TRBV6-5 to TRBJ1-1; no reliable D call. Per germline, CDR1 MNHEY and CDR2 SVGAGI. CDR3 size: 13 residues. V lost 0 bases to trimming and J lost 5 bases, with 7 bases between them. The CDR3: CASSYSKATEAFF. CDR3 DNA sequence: TGTGCCAGCAGTTACTCGAAAGCGACTGAAGCTTTCTTT.

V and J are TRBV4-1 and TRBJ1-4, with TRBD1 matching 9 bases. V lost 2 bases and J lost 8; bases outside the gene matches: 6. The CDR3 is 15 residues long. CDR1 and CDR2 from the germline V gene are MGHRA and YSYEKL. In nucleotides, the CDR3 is TGCGCCAGCAGCCAATGGGACAGGGAGGTCGAAAAACTGTTTTTT. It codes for CASSQWDREVEKLFF.

The CDR3 reads CASSPWTSGTGELFF. For the CDR3, the DNA is TGTGCCAGCAGTCCATGGACTAGCGGCACCGGGGAGCTGTTTTTT. The chain has TRBV28 and TRBJ2-2, with 10 nucleotides matching TRBD2. J lost 4 bases, V lost 5 bases, and 4 bases had no gene match. Germline V gene sequence: CDR1 MDHEN, CDR2 SYDVKM. CDR3 length: 15 residues.

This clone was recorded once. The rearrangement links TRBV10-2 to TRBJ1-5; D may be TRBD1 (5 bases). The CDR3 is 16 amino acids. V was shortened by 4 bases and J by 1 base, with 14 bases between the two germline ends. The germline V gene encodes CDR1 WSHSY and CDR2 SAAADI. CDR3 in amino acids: CASSGSGGSSNQPQHF. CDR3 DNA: TGCGCCAGCAGTGGATCGGGGGGATCAAGCAATCAGCCCCAGCATTTT.